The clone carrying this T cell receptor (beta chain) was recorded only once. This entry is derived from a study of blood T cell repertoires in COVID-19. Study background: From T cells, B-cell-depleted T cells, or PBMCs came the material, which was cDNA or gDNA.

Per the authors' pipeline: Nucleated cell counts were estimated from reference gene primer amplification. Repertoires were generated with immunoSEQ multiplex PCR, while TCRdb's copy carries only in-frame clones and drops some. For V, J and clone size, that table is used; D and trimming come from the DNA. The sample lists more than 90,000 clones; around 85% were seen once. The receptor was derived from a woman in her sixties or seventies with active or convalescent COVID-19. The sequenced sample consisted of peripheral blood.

The CDR3 DNA reads TGTGCCAGCAGCAAAAGTACAGGGGCGGCTAATGAAAAACTGTTTTTT. This encodes CASSKSTGAANEKLFF. The gene calls are TRBV5-4 and TRBJ1-4, with 7 positions matching TRBD1. Germline CDR1 SGHNT, CDR2 YYREEE (reference sequence). Unmatched junction bases numbered 9, after V lost 4 bases and J lost 3 bases. This CDR3 region has 16 residues.